The 24 T cell receptor beta chains below come from one sample, sequenced in a study of CD8+CD57+ T cells in acquired aplastic anemia. It was genomic DNA that served as the template for profiling TCR beta VDJ and CDR3. Each CDR3 protein gets one entry after TCRdb re-called the reads with MiXCR. The repertoire consists of 200,000 to 300,000 distinct CDR3 sequences, with more than 40% occurring once and the leading ten covering over 7.5%. Individuals selected for sequencing had exhibited CD8+CD57+ cell expansion on flow cytometry. Sequenced input: sorted CD4+, CD8+, or CD8+CD57+ T cells (not recorded which) from PBMCs. The receptor set was obtained from a human donor with aplastic anemia.

At least ten counts were recorded for this clonotype. The chain is built from TRBV15 and TRBJ2-1; D is possibly TRBD1 (5 bases). In germline, CDR1 is LNHNV, CDR2 YYDKDF (reference sequence). V lost 4 bases and J 8 bases, leaving 15 bases between the germline ends. The CDR3 sequence is 14 residues long. The CDR3 DNA reads TGTGCCACCAGCAATGAAGGGGCTACCGATGAGCAGTTCTTC. This translates into CATSNEGATDEQFF.

The gene calls are TRBV7-8 and TRBJ1-1; 10 nucleotides match TRBD1. CDR1 and CDR2 from the germline V gene are SGHVS and FQNEAQ. This CDR3 spans 17 amino acids. V lost 2 bases to trimming and J lost 2 bases; unmatched junction nucleotides: 8. In DNA, the CDR3 is TGTGCCAGCAGCTTAAGGGACAGGGGAGGCCTAAACACTGAAGCTTTCTTT. This gives the protein CASSLRDRGGLNTEAFF.

This clonotype was counted many times. The chain is built from TRBV9 and TRBJ2-1; D not resolved. V lost 1 base and J lost 2, with 7 bases in between. The CDR3 has 14 residues. The germline gives CDR1 SGDLS, CDR2 YYNGEE. Here the CDR3 reads CASSVSPTYNEQFF. The CDR3 DNA sequence: TGTGCCAGCAGCGTATCACCTACCTACAATGAGCAGTTCTTC. Variable domain in full (rest from reference TRBV9 and TRBJ2-1): DSGVTQTPKHLITATGQRVTLRCSPRSGDLSVYWYQQSLDQGLQFLIQYYNGEERAKGNILERFSAQQFPDLHSELNLSSLELGDSALYFCASSVSPTYNEQFFGPGTRLTVL.

V and J are TRBV2 and TRBJ2-1; D assignment may be TRBD1 or TRBD2 (5 bases each). Germline V gene data show CDR1 as SNHLY and CDR2 as FYNNEI. Trimming shortened V by 0 bases and J by 6 bases, and 9 bases separated the two germline ends. This CDR3 has 14 amino acids. DNA for the CDR3: TGTGCCAGCAGTGAAGCCAGGGCGGGCAATGAGCAGTTCTTC. Translation: CASSEARAGNEQFF.

This chain connects TRBV7-9 to TRBJ2-7; TRBD1 matches at 10 bases. The CDR3 runs to 18 residues. J gave up 5 bases and V 1 base, and 14 bases lay outside the gene matches. Germline CDR1 SEHNR, CDR2 FQNEAQ (reference sequence). The CDR3 bases are TGTGCCAGCAGCTTAGAAGACCCGGTCGGACAGGGGGTCGACGAGCAGTACTTC. This gives the protein CASSLEDPVGQGVDEQYF.

A word on this clonotype: The junction does not match germline at one end; this may be a read error. V and J are TRBV10-3 and TRBJ1-1; D not resolved. This CDR3 region has 13 residues. Germline V gene lookup returns CDR1 ENHRY and CDR2 SYGVKD. CDR3 sequence: CAIGDNLNTEAFF. CDR3 DNA sequence: TGTGCCATCGGTGACAATTTGAACACTGAAGCTTTCTTT.

A few counts support this clonotype. This chain connects TRBV2 to TRBJ1-1; D is uncertain. V was shortened by 6 bases and J by 0 bases, with 8 bases between the two germline ends. The germline V gene has CDR1 SNHLY and CDR2 FYNNEI. The CDR3 is made up of 13 amino acids. The CDR3 loop reads CASSPRVNTEAFF. CDR3 nucleotide sequence: TGTGCCAGCAGCCCCCGAGTGAACACTGAAGCTTTCTTT.

This clonotype has a count of ten or more. The V gene is TRBV9, the J gene TRBJ2-1; D possibly corresponds to TRBD1 (6 bases). The CDR3 has 13 residues. Germline CDR1 is SGDLS and CDR2 is YYNGEE. Trimming left V 3 bases short and J 7 bases short, with 11 bases between. DNA for the CDR3: TGTGCCAGCAGCGCAGGGGATTCTAATGAGCAGTTCTTC. Its translation: CASSAGDSNEQFF.

V and J are TRBV27 and TRBJ2-1, with 7 bases aligning to TRBD2. Germline V gene sequence: CDR1 MNHEY, CDR2 SMNVEV (reference sequence). V gave up 1 base and J gave up 3 bases; unmatched junction bases: 3. The CDR3 length is 15 residues. The CDR3 loop reads CASSLFLADYNEQFF. CDR3 DNA sequence: TGTGCCAGCAGTTTATTTCTAGCGGACTACAATGAGCAGTTCTTC.

This clonotype turned up a few times. The chain couples TRBV2 to TRBJ2-7; D is ambiguous. V lost 7 bases and J lost 3, with 13 bases in between. This CDR3 is built from 13 residues. Germline CDR1 reads SNHLY; CDR2 reads FYNNEI. The CDR3 DNA follows: TGTGCCAGCACCCAGGACGGAAACTACGAGCAGTACTTC. As protein: CASTQDGNYEQYF.

The chain recombines TRBV11-3 with TRBJ2-7; TRBD1 might be the D (5 bases). With 6 bases removed from V and 2 bases from J, the gap between germline ends came to 11 bases. From germline, CDR1 is SGHNT and CDR2 YENEEA. This CDR3 has 13 amino acids. The CDR3 spells CASSRQLTYEQYF. DNA for the CDR3: TGTGCCAGCAGTCGACAGCTTACCTACGAGCAGTACTTC.

V is TRBV6-1 and J is TRBJ1-5, with 9 bases identical to TRBD1. Per the germline V gene, CDR1 is MNHNS and CDR2 is SASEGT. The CDR3 loop spans 17 amino acids. The junction had 16 bases not matched to a gene; V was cut back by 10 bases and J by 3 bases. The CDR3 loop reads CATHGEQGAQINQPQHF. CDR3 nucleotide sequence: TGTGCCACCCATGGGGAACAGGGGGCTCAGATCAATCAGCCCCAGCATTTT.

The chain recombines TRBV10-3 with TRBJ1-3; D remains unclear. Germline V CDR1 and CDR2: ENHRY, SYGVKD. Trimming cost V 11 bases and J 4 bases, with 12 bases left between them. The CDR3 is made up of 12 amino acids. CDR3 protein: CAVQGLGNTIYF. The CDR3 nucleotides are TGTGCCGTCCAAGGGTTGGGAAACACCATATATTTT.

This clonotype was observed at least ten times. V gene TRBV4-1 combines with J gene TRBJ2-1; no clear D gene. CDR1 is MGHRA, CDR2 YSYEKL, per germline. Trimming cost V 1 base and J 4 bases, with 5 bases left between them. This CDR3 has 13 amino acids. The CDR3 region is CASSQGVYNEQFF. In nucleotides, the CDR3 is TGCGCCAGCAGCCAAGGGGTGTACAATGAGCAGTTCTTC.

Of note for this clonotype: At one end the junction does not follow the germline gene, possibly because of a read error. V gene TRBV15 combines with J gene TRBJ2-7, with D perhaps TRBD1 (5 bases). CDR1 LNHNV and CDR2 YYDKDF come from the germline V gene (reference sequence). This CDR3 contains 14 residues. CDR3 loop: CAILQTSGYTEAYF. Here the CDR3 DNA reads TGTGCCATCCTGCAGACATCAGGGTACACTGAAGCGTACTTT. The variable domain in full, completed from reference TRBV15 and TRBJ2-7, reads DAMVIQNPRYQVTQFGKPVTLSCSQTLNHNVMYWYQQKSSQAPKLLFHYYDKDFNNEADTPDNFQSRRPNTSFCFLDIRSPGLGDTAMYLCAILQTSGYTEAYFGPGTRLTVT.

This clonotype appeared a few times. The J gene is TRBJ2-7, the V gene TRBV30; possibly TRBD1 for D (6 bases). V lost 3 bases to trimming and J lost 4 bases, with 10 bases between them. The CDR3 covers 12 residues. Germline loops: CDR1 GTSNPN, CDR2 SVGIG (reference sequence). The DNA for the CDR3 is TGTGCCTGGAGGGGAACAGGGTACGAGCAGTACTTC. Protein: CAWRGTGYEQYF.

This clonotype has only one observation. This may be a read error, as it is one base from a much larger clone. This chain uses TRBV7-6 with TRBJ2-2, with 7 nucleotides matching TRBD1. The CDR3 covers 15 residues. The V gene end was trimmed by 6 bases and the J gene end by 3 bases; junction bases not matched to a gene: 7. CDR1 is SGHVS and CDR2 is FNYEAQ in the germline V gene. The CDR3 loop reads CASSIQDRYTGELFF. Here the CDR3 DNA reads TGTGCCAGCAGTATCCAGGACAGGTACACCGGGGAGCTGTTTTTT.

The gene calls are TRBV7-2 and TRBJ1-6; D is unresolved. CDR1 is SGHTA, CDR2 FQGNSA, per germline. This CDR3 has 15 amino acids. V lost 7 bases and J lost 9, with 19 bases in between. The CDR3: CASTSMAGMGSPLHF. CDR3 DNA: TGTGCCAGCACCTCCATGGCTGGGATGGGTTCACCCCTCCACTTT.

This clonotype was observed at least ten times. CDR3 protein: CASSLEGANVLTF. CDR3 DNA sequence: TGTGCCAGCAGCTTGGAAGGGGCCAACGTCCTGACTTTC. The chain uses TRBV7-8 and TRBJ2-6, with no clear D. This CDR3 contains 13 residues. Germline assignment: CDR1 SGHVS and CDR2 FQNEAQ. V was shortened by 3 bases and J by 4 bases, with 4 bases between the two germline ends.

This clonotype showed up many times. The chain recombines TRBV12-3 or TRBV12-4 with TRBJ1-1; D might be TRBD1 (5 bases). This CDR3 is built from 16 residues. Trimming removed 2 bases at V and 1 base at J, with 14 bases between. As DNA, the CDR3 is TGTGCCAGCAGTTTATCCCCCGGGGCAGCGAACACTGAAGCTTTCTTT. Its protein product is CASSLSPGAANTEAFF.

In its sample, this clonotype was seen many times. This chain links TRBV2 with TRBJ2-1, with TRBD2 identical over 11 bases. CDR3 length: 17 amino acids. V lost 1 base to trimming and J lost 7 bases; unmatched junction nucleotides: 9. CDR1 and CDR2 from the germline V gene are SNHLY and FYNNEI. The CDR3 DNA reads as TGTGCCAGCAGTGAAGGGGTAGCGGGGGGGCCTCGGAATGAGCAGTTCTTC. Protein: CASSEGVAGGPRNEQFF.

This clonotype was recorded many times. The J gene is TRBJ1-1, the V gene TRBV6-2 or TRBV6-3; D may be TRBD1 (6 bases). CDR3 length equals 13 residues. Germline V CDR1 and CDR2: MNHEY, SVGEGT. V dropped 5 bases and J dropped 7 bases, with 14 bases sitting between them. The CDR3 nucleotides read TGTGCCAGCAGTGGACAGTCCAGAAGTGAAGCTTTCTTT. Encoded protein: CASSGQSRSEAFF.

This clonotype came up many times. CDR3 bases: TGTGCCAGCAGCGTAGGAAACAACCGGGCCGAGAAGGCCGGGGAGCTGTTTTTT. This encodes CASSVGNNRAEKAGELFF. The V gene is TRBV9, the J gene TRBJ2-2, with D uncertain. CDR1 is SGDLS, CDR2 YYNGEE, per germline. V was trimmed by 0 bases and J by 6 bases, leaving 21 bases between them. The CDR3 is made up of 18 amino acids.

This sequence joins TRBV4-3 and TRBJ1-6, with D possibly TRBD1 on 5 matching bases. The germline V gene has CDR1 LGHNA and CDR2 YSLEER. The CDR3 is made up of 14 amino acids. Trimming left V 4 bases short and J 7 bases short, with 11 bases between. The CDR3 reads CASSPGTSNSPLHF. CDR3 DNA sequence: TGCGCCAGCAGCCCCGGGACGTCGAATTCACCCCTCCACTTT.